This is a list of T cell receptor beta chains from one sample in a study of cytomegalovirus exposure and HLA in healthy donors. The table came from immunoSEQ multiplex PCR; TCRdb's copy has only in-frame clones and leaves some out. This sample has about 360,000 clones; more than 80% occur once, and the top ten carry around 0.8%. The sample comprised PBMCs. All receptors derive from a woman in her late teens or twenties in good health and CMV-seronegative. CDR3s leave out the opening cysteine and the closing phenylalanine or tryptophan.

v_gene: TRBV27
j_gene: TRBJ2-7
CDR3aa: ASSALAGMASYEQY

v_gene: TRBV6-1
j_gene: TRBJ1-5
CDR3aa: ASSAGGQTPQPQH

v_gene: TRBV19
j_gene: TRBJ2-2
CDR3aa: ASSIPGTGRTGELF

v_gene: TRBV27
j_gene: TRBJ2-7
CDR3aa: ASRPPTSGSTYEQY

v_gene: TRBV2
j_gene: TRBJ1-1
CDR3aa: AIQGPEAF

v_gene: TRBV9
j_gene: TRBJ1-1
CDR3aa: ASSDRGGTEAF

v_gene: TRBV6-4
j_gene: TRBJ1-5
CDR3aa: AGPGQGFPQKNQPQH

v_gene: TRBV2
j_gene: TRBJ2-3
CDR3aa: ASSGSGGGDWDTQY

v_gene: TRBV7-2
j_gene: TRBJ1-2
CDR3aa: ASVSNYGYT

v_gene: TRBV2
j_gene: TRBJ2-1
CDR3aa: ASSVRGLGSYNEQF

v_gene: TRBV7-9
j_gene: TRBJ1-4
CDR3aa: ASSLTGGWATNEKLF

v_gene: TRBV6-1
j_gene: TRBJ1-2
CDR3aa: ASSAQANYGYT

v_gene: TRBV18
j_gene: TRBJ2-2
CDR3aa: ASSPRGVRTGELF

v_gene: TRBV19
j_gene: TRBJ1-3
CDR3aa: ASTPGGNTIY

v_gene: TRBV9
j_gene: TRBJ2-2
CDR3aa: ASSVAEGRGGELF

v_gene: TRBV15
j_gene: TRBJ2-2
CDR3aa: ATSRDLVPSAFAGELF

v_gene: TRBV7-6
j_gene: TRBJ2-1
CDR3aa: ASSLAQHNEQF

v_gene: TRBV27
j_gene: TRBJ2-3
CDR3aa: ASSRSRVDTDTQY

v_gene: TRBV6-5
j_gene: TRBJ1-3
CDR3aa: ASGARSSGNTIY

v_gene: TRBV19
j_gene: TRBJ2-1
CDR3aa: ATLAGGVNEQF

v_gene: TRBV10-3
j_gene: TRBJ2-7
CDR3aa: AIRPGQATYEQY

v_gene: TRBV30
j_gene: TRBJ2-7
CDR3aa: AWSLTGGGEQY

v_gene: TRBV6-5
j_gene: TRBJ2-3
CDR3aa: ASSWTRSSTDTQY

v_gene: TRBV2
j_gene: TRBJ2-1
CDR3aa: ASVGRPYGDNEQF

v_gene: TRBV6-1
j_gene: TRBJ1-2
CDR3aa: ASSEAHSNYGYT

v_gene: TRBV18
j_gene: TRBJ1-5
CDR3aa: ASSASGGNQPQH

v_gene: TRBV19
j_gene: TRBJ2-5
CDR3aa: ASSMAGRETQY

v_gene: TRBV5-1
j_gene: TRBJ1-4
CDR3aa: ASSHTGVLNANEKLF

v_gene: TRBV7-2
j_gene: TRBJ1-2
CDR3aa: ASSRGLEGYT

v_gene: TRBV7-7
j_gene: TRBJ2-7
CDR3aa: ASSQGTGWDYEQY

v_gene: TRBV30
j_gene: TRBJ1-4
CDR3aa: AWSVRGREKLF

v_gene: TRBV13
j_gene: TRBJ2-3
CDR3aa: ASSSPVRPSTDTQY

v_gene: TRBV9
j_gene: TRBJ2-1
CDR3aa: ASSPSGAISYNEQF

v_gene: TRBV2
j_gene: TRBJ2-5
CDR3aa: ASCRGQETQY

v_gene: TRBV19
j_gene: TRBJ2-1
CDR3aa: ASTQVGLAGENEQF

v_gene: TRBV28
j_gene: TRBJ2-7
CDR3aa: ASSPPGGVTYEQY

v_gene: TRBV28
j_gene: TRBJ2-5
CDR3aa: ASSAGTIYQETQY

v_gene: TRBV7-8
j_gene: TRBJ1-5
CDR3aa: ASSQLSGQIGNQPQH

v_gene: TRBV5-6
j_gene: TRBJ2-3
CDR3aa: ASSFTTDTQY

v_gene: TRBV5-1
j_gene: TRBJ1-2
CDR3aa: ASSLDVLGQKNYGYT

v_gene: TRBV10-2
j_gene: TRBJ2-3
CDR3aa: ASTLAGGTDTQY

v_gene: TRBV5-1
j_gene: TRBJ2-1
CDR3aa: STSGVSGAYNEQF

v_gene: TRBV28
j_gene: TRBJ2-2
CDR3aa: ASRTSSGRDGSGELF

v_gene: TRBV30
j_gene: TRBJ1-1
CDR3aa: AWSGGLGTEAF

v_gene: TRBV6-1
j_gene: TRBJ1-5
CDR3aa: ASIQGISQPQH

v_gene: TRBV7-9
j_gene: TRBJ1-2
CDR3aa: ASSLEGRGSYGYT

v_gene: TRBV11-1
j_gene: TRBJ2-6
CDR3aa: ASSFTGANVLT

v_gene: TRBV14
j_gene: TRBJ2-7
CDR3aa: ASSRQRSYEQY

v_gene: TRBV5-8
j_gene: TRBJ2-7
CDR3aa: ASRPDRGGAYEQY

v_gene: TRBV12-5
j_gene: TRBJ2-3
CDR3aa: ASGSSGGPHTDTQY

v_gene: TRBV7-2
j_gene: TRBJ1-1
CDR3aa: ASSRNTEAF

v_gene: TRBV29-1
j_gene: TRBJ1-3
CDR3aa: SVETGDSGNTIY

v_gene: TRBV29-1
j_gene: TRBJ2-7
CDR3aa: SVGSYYEQY